This TCR beta chain stems from a study of cytomegalovirus exposure and HLA in healthy donors. V lost 6 bases, J lost 3 bases, and 6 bases stayed unmatched. This CDR3 has 15 amino acids. CDR1 SGHTA and CDR2 FQGTGA come from the germline V gene. The PCR contained 60 Vbeta and 13 Jbeta primers. Some clones are missing from TCRdb's copy, which holds only in-frame ones; the method was immunoSEQ multiplex PCR. The table shows roughly 120,000 clones, with around three quarters occurring only once. The sample consisted of PBMCs. The sequence was collected from a man aged 30 to 39 in good health and CMV-seropositive. The chain carries TRBV7-3 and TRBJ2-1; 9 bases match TRBD2. This CDR3 reads CASSSSGGFYNEQFF. DNA for the CDR3: TGTGCCAGCAGTTCAAGCGGGGGGTTCTACAATGAGCAGTTCTTC.